Listed here are 9 T cell receptor beta chains from one sample, sequenced in a study of T cells in Graves' hyperthyroidism and ophthalmopathy. The TCR beta CDR3 regions underwent amplification using RNA transcripts as the source. HTBI primers were the set used in a first-round RT-PCR of the TCR CDR3. MiXCR, applied by TCRdb to the multiplex PCR reads, yields one record per CDR3 protein. The data show under 700,000 distinct CDR3 sequences, with about 43% seen just once and 8% to 8.5% held by the top ten. Input material: peripheral blood or thyroid tissue (not recorded which). The receptors here all came from a woman in her late teens or twenties with Graves' hyperthyroidism.

The chain joins TRBV7-9 to TRBJ2-7, with 8 bases fitting TRBD2. Per the germline V gene, CDR1 is SEHNR and CDR2 is FQNEAQ (reference sequence). J was trimmed by 3 bases and V by 5 bases; bases with no gene match: 12. The CDR3 covers 16 residues. The CDR3 sequence is CASSVSGKPYLYEQYF. CDR3 nucleotides: TGTGCCAGCAGCGTTAGCGGGAAACCCTACCTCTACGAGCAGTACTTC.

The table lists this clonotype with many counts. The rearrangement uses TRBV10-2 and TRBJ2-7; 7 nucleotides align to TRBD2. The CDR3 loop spans 13 amino acids. The germline gives CDR1 WSHSY, CDR2 SAAADI. V lost 2 bases and J lost 2; bases outside the gene matches: 0. Here the CDR3 DNA reads TGCGCCAGCAGTGAGGCGGGAGCCTACGAGCAGTACTTC. Its protein product is CASSEAGAYEQYF.

The chain uses TRBV2 and TRBJ1-2; TRBD1 aligns across 9 bases. V lost 10 bases, J lost 6 bases, and 3 bases stayed unmatched. The CDR3 totals 11 residues. The germline V gene encodes CDR1 SNHLY and CDR2 FYNNEI. This chain's CDR3 is CAIGTGNGYTF. For the CDR3, the DNA is TGTGCCATCGGGACAGGGAATGGCTACACCTTC.

The table lists this clonotype with a few counts. The chain joins TRBV19 to TRBJ1-5, with D maybe TRBD1 (5 bases). The CDR3 has 14 amino acids. V lost 6 bases and J 7 bases, leaving 16 bases between the germline ends. CDR1 is LNHDA and CDR2 is SQIVND in the germline V gene (reference sequence). Written as DNA, the CDR3 is TGTGCCAGTAGGCGGACAAAAATGGGGCAGCCCCAGCATTTT. This codes for CASRRTKMGQPQHF.

This rearrangement joins TRBV24-1 to TRBJ2-3; D not resolved. CDR3 size: 15 residues. The V and J ends lost 3 bases and 0 bases respectively, with 9 bases between them. Germline V gene lookup returns CDR1 KGHDR and CDR2 SFDVKD. CDR3 DNA sequence: TGTGCCACCAGTGATATCGGACGGAGCACAGATACGCAGTATTTT. Its protein is CATSDIGRSTDTQYF.

This sequence joins TRBV7-2 and TRBJ2-7; 10 bases line up with TRBD1. CDR1 SGHTA and CDR2 FQGNSA come from the germline V gene. The V segment lost 6 bases and the J segment 4 bases; nucleotides outside the gene matches: 12. The CDR3 length is 16 residues. CDR3 nucleotide sequence: TGTGCCAGCAGTCGGACAGGGGGACTACAGGCTTACGAGCAGTACTTC. It codes for CASSRTGGLQAYEQYF.

The J gene is TRBJ2-7, the V gene TRBV29-1; 11 nucleotides line up with TRBD2. V dropped 6 bases and J dropped 3; count of bases not matched to a gene: 10. CDR3 length equals 15 residues. Per germline, CDR1 SQVTM and CDR2 ANQGSEA. The DNA for the CDR3 is TGCAGCGTCCCAGGGTATAGCGGGAGGGACTACGAGCAGTACTTC. Translating it yields CSVPGYSGRDYEQYF.

A word on this clonotype: A much larger clone is a single base away; this may be a read error. The rearrangement uses TRBV9 and TRBJ1-4; D gene ambiguous. Germline V gives CDR1 SGDLS, CDR2 YYNGEE. The V and J ends lost 2 bases and 7 bases respectively, with 9 bases between them. This CDR3 spans 13 amino acids. The CDR3 DNA is TGTGCCAGCAGCGTTGGTGGTTGTGAAAAACTGTTTTTT. Encoded protein: CASSVGGCEKLFF.

V and J are TRBV20-1 and TRBJ2-7, with 9 bases matching TRBD1. This CDR3 contains 14 residues. V was pared by 3 bases and J by 3 bases, with 6 bases of the junction left unmatched. Germline lookup yields CDR1 DFQATT and CDR2 SNEGSKA (reference sequence). DNA for the CDR3: TGCAGTGCTAGTAGACCGACAGGGGGCTACGAGCAGTACTTC. Translating it yields CSASRPTGGYEQYF.